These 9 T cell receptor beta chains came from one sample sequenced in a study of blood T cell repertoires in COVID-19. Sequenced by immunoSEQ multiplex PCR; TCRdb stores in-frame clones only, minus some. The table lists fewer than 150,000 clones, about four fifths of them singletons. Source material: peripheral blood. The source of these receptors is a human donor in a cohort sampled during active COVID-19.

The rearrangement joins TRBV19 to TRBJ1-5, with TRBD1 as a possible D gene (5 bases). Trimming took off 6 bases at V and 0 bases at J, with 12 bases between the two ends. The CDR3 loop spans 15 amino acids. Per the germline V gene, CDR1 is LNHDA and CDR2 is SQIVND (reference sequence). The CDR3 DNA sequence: TGTGCCAGTAGGGTCGACAGTTATAGCAATCAGCCCCAGCATTTT. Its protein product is CASRVDSYSNQPQHF.

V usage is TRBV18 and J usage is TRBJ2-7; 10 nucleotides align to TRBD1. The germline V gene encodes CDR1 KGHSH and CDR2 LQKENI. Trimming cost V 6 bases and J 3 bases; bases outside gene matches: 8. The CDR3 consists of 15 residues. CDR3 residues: CASSQPGQGIYEQYF. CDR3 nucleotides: TGTGCCAGCTCTCAACCGGGACAGGGGATCTACGAGCAGTACTTC.

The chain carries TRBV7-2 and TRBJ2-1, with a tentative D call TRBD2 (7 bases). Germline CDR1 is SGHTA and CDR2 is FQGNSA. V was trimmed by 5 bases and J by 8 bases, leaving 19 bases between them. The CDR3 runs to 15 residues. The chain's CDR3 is CASSPEGGATYEQFF. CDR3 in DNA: TGTGCCAGCAGCCCCGAGGGGGGGGCTACGTATGAGCAGTTCTTC. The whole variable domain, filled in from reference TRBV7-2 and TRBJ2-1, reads GAGVSQSPSNKVTEKGKDVELRCDPISGHTALYWYRQSLGQGLEFLIYFQGNSAPDKSGLPSDRFSAERTGGSVSTLTIQRTQQEDSAVYLCASSPEGGATYEQFFGPGTRLTVL.

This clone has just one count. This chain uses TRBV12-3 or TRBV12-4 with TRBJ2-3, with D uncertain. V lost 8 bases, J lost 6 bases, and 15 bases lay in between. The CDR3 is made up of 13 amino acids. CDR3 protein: CASGFGPGDTQYF. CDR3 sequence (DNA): TGTGCCAGCGGGTTCGGCCCCGGGGATACGCAGTATTTT.

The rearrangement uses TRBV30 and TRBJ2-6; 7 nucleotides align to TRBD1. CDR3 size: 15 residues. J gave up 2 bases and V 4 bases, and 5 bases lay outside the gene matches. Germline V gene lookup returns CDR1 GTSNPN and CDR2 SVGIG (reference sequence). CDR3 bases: TGTGCCTGGACCCTAGGGGGCCCTGGGGCCAACGTCCTGACTTTC. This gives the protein CAWTLGGPGANVLTF.

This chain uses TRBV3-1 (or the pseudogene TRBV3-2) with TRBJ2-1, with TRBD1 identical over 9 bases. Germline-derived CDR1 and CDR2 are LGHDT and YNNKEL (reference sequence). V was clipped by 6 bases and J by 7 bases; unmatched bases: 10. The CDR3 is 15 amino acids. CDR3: CASRGPGQGLNEQFF. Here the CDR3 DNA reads TGTGCCAGCAGGGGGCCGGGACAGGGTCTGAATGAGCAGTTCTTC.

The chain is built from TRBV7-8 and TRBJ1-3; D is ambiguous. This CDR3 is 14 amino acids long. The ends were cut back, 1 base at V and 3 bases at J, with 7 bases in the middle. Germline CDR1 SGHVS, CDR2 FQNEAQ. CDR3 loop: CASSLDRSGNTIYF. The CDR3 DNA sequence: TGTGCCAGCAGCTTAGACAGAAGTGGAAACACCATATATTTT.

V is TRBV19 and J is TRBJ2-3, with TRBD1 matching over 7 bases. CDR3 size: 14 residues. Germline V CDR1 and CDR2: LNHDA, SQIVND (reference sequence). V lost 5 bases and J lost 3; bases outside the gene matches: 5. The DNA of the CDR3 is TGTGCCAGTAGTGTGACAGGGTCGACAGATACGCAGTATTTT. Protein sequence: CASSVTGSTDTQYF.

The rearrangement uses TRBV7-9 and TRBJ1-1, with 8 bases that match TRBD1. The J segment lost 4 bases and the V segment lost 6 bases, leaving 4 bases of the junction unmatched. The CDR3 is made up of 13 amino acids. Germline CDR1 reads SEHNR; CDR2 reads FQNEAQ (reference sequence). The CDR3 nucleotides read TGTGCCAGCAGGAATACAGGGGGCACTGAAGCTTTCTTT. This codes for CASRNTGGTEAFF.